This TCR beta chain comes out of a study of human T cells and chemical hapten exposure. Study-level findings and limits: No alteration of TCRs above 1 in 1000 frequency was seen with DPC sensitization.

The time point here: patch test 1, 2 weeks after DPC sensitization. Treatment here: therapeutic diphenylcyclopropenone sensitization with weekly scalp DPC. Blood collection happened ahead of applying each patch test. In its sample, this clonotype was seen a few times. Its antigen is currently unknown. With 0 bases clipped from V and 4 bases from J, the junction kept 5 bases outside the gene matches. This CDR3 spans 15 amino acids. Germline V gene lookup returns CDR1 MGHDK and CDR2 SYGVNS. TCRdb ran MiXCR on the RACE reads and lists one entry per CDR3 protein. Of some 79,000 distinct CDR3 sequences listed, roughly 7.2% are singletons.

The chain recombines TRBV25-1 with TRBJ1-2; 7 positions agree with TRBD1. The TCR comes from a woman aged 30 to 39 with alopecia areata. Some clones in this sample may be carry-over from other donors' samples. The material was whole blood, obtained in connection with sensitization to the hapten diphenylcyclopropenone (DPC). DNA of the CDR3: TGTGCCAGCAGTGAATACGGTCAGGGGGTCTATGGCTACACCTTC. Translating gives CASSEYGQGVYGYTF.